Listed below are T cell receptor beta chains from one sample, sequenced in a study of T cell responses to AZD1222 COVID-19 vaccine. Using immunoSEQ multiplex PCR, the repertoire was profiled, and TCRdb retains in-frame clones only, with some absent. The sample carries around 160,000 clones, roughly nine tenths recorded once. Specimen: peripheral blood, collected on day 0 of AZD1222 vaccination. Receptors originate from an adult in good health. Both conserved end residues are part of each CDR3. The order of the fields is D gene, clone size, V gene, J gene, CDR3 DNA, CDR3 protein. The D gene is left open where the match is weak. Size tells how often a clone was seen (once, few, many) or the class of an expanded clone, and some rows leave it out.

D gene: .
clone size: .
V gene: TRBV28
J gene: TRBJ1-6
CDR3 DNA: TGTGCCAGCAGAAGACAGTCCTCTCATTCACCCCTCCACTTT
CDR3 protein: CASRRQSSHSPLHF

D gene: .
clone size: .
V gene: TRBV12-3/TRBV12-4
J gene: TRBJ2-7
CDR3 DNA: TGTGCCAGCAGCAACAGGGCCATCTACGAGCAGTACTTC
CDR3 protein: CASSNRAIYEQYF

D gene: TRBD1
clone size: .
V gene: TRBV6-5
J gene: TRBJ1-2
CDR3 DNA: TGTGCCAGCAGACCCGGACAGGGCTATGGCTACACCTTC
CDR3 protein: CASRPGQGYGYTF

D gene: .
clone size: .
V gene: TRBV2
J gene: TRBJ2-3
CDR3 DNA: TGTGCCAGCAGCCTCAACAGGGAAGATACGCAGTATTTT
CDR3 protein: CASSLNREDTQYF

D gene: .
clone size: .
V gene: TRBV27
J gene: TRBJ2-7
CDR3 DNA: TGTGCCAGCAGTTTATCGATTGTGGGGACGAGACTTTACGAGCAGTACTTC
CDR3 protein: CASSLSIVGTRLYEQYF

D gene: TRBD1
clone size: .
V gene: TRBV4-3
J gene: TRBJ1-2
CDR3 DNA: TGCGCCAGCAGCCCTACCGACCGGGACAGGAAGGGCTACACCTTC
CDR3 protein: CASSPTDRDRKGYTF

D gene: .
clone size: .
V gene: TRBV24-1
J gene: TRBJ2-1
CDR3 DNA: TGTGCCACATCACTAGCAGGCCGCACCAATGAGCAGTTCTTC
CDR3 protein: CATSLAGRTNEQFF

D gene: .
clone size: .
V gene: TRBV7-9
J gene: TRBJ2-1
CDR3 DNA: TGTGCCAGCAGCTCAGATCCGGGGTTGCAGTTCTTC
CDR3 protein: CASSSDPGLQFF

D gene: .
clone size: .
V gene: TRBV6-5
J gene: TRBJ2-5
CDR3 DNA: TGTGCCACCTCCACCCGGCGACAAGAGACCCAGTACTTC
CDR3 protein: CATSTRRQETQYF

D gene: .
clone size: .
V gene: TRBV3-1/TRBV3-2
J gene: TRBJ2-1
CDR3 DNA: TGTGCCAGCAGCCAGAACTCCGTAGGGAATGAGCAGTTCTTC
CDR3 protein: CASSQNSVGNEQFF

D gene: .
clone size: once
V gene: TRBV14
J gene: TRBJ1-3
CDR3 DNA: TGTGCCAGCAGCCAAGATGGGCGCTCTGGAAACACCATATATTTT
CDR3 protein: CASSQDGRSGNTIYF

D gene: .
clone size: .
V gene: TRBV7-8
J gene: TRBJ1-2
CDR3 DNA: TGTGCCAGCAGCCCAAGACCCAGTGAGTTCTATGGCTACACCTTC
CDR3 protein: CASSPRPSEFYGYTF

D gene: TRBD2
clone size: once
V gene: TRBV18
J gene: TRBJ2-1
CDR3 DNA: TGTGCCAGCTCAAAGACTAGCGGCTCCTACAATGAGCAGTTCTTC
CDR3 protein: CASSKTSGSYNEQFF

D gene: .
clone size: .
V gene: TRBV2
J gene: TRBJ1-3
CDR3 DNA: TGTGCCAGCTCCCCGGAAAGGGGTACCGGAAACACCATATATTTT
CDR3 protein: CASSPERGTGNTIYF

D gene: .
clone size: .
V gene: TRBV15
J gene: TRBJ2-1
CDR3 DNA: TGTGCCACCAGCCCCCCAGGGGCGAAGGAATATGAGCAGTTCTTC
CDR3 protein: CATSPPGAKEYEQFF

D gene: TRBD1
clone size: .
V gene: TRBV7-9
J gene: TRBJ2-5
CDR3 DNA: TGTGCCAGCAGTTACACAGGGGAAGATACCCAGTACTTC
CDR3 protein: CASSYTGEDTQYF

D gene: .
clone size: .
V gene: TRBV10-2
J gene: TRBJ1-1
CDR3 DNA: TGCGCCAGCACCCGCGAGTTCGGCACTGAAGCTTTCTTT
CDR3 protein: CASTREFGTEAFF

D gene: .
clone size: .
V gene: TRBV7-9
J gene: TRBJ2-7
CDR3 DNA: TGTGCCAGCAGTCACCTGCGGGGCGAGCAGTACTTC
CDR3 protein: CASSHLRGEQYF

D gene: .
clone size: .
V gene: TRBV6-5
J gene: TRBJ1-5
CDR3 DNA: TGTGCCAGCCTTACAGGGTTTCGTCAGCCCCAGCATTTT
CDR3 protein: CASLTGFRQPQHF

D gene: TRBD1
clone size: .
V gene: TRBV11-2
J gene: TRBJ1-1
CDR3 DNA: TGTGCAAGCAGGGGGGTGCGGGGGTCGAACACTGAAGCTTTCTTT
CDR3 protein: CASRGVRGSNTEAFF

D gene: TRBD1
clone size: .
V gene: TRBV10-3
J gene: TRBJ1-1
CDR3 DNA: TGTGCCATCAGCACAGACAGGGGCTCCCCTGAAGCTTTCTTT
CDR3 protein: CAISTDRGSPEAFF

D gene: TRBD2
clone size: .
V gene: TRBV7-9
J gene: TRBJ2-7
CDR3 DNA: TGTGCCAGCAATTTAGCGGGGGGTACGCAGTACTTC
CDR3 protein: CASNLAGGTQYF

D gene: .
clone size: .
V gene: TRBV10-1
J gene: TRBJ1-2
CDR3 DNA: TGCGCCAGCAGTGAGACAGTTCTAACTGGCTACACCTTC
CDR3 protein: CASSETVLTGYTF

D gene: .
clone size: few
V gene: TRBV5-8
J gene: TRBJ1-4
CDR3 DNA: TGTGCCAGCAGGAGAGTGTCCGCAACTAATGAAAAACTGTTTTTT
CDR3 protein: CASRRVSATNEKLFF

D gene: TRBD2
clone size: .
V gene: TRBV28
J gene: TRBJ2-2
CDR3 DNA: TGTGCCAGCAGTTTAGGTGTATCGGTTGGGACTAGCGGGCAAATGAACACCGGGGAGCTGTTTTTT
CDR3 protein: CASSLGVSVGTSGQMNTGELFF

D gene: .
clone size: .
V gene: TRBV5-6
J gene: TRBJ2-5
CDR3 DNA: TGTGCCAGCAGCTTGGGGGTGGGAGAGACCCAGTACTTC
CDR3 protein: CASSLGVGETQYF

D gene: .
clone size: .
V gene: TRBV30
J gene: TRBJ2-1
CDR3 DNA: TGTGCCTGGATAAGAGACAGCTCTTACAATGAGCAGTTCTTC
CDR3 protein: CAWIRDSSYNEQFF